This TCR beta chain stems from a study of high-grade serous ovarian cancer treatment subgroups (dated by TCRdb to the early 2020s). A note on the overall study: On average, sequencing produced approximately 13,000 reads and around 6,900 unique TCR beta rearrangements for each sample. Of the approximately 30 patients in the cohort, around ten had no residual disease after primary surgery (R0), around ten were excellent NACT responders, and around ten were poor NACT responders. Each patient contributed one primary tumor and two metastatic tumor samples, giving around 87 samples in total. The study profiled TCR beta repertoires in high-grade serous ovarian cancer patients grouped by complete gross resection or neoadjuvant chemotherapy response under a laparoscopic triage algorithm.

The tumor samples were collected prior to definitive surgery or chemotherapy. The MD Anderson Biospecimen Extraction Resource handled genomic DNA extraction, while the MD Anderson Cancer Genomics Laboratory carried out the TCR sequencing. The roughly 100 tumor samples underwent high-throughput TCR profiling using ImmunoSEQ. Regarding the original processing steps: To measure repertoire diversity, the metrics used were richness (unique productive sequences), clonality, evenness and relatedness, and the Bhattacharyya coefficient was used to assess similarity between samples. Conclusions stayed consistent in a sensitivity analysis that left out TCRs with fewer than two reads. This immuneACCESS table, as held by TCRdb, lists in-frame sequences with V and J called but not all clones. Of the missing ones, under half trace to an unresolved V gene in checked studies; the others have no known cause. D and trimming were read from the DNA, whereas the V and J calls and clone size are those reported in that table. Within this sample are some 4,200 clones, with around 73% of them counted one time only. The ten largest clones capture around 8% of the sample.

The sample holds one count of this clone. Its antigen is unknown. Base qualities are not at hand, and no much larger clone is one base apart. Results the study describes overall, beyond this receptor: Tumors from the same patient had repertoire similarity ranging from roughly 0.11 to 0.85, while tumors from different patients showed almost no similarity. TCR clonal relatedness was found to be positively correlated with neoantigen level and, by trend, with copy number variation and mutation load derived from whole-genome sequencing. Bulk tumor TCR sequencing lacked spatial information, limiting insight into HGSC tumor complexity and diversity. TCR repertoire analyses focused on CDR3; CDR1 and CDR2 were not analyzed.

At the junction V is shortened by 7 bases and J by 5 bases, with 15 bases in between. Spanning cysteine to phenylalanine, the CDR3 consists of 15 amino acids. The read is trimmed to its CDR3 DNA, 45 bases read in frame from base 1. CDR1 is given as LNHDA and CDR2 as SQIVND, both from the germline V gene (reference sequence). The chain joins TRBV19 to TRBJ1-6; the D gene identity is not certain. The specimen sequenced was tumor tissue. The sequence was collected from a human donor with high-grade serous ovarian cancer. The CDR3 reads CASKTPGLNNSPLHF. The DNA sequence is as follows: TGTGCCAGTAAAACCCCAGGATTGAATAATTCACCCCTCCACTTT.